This TCR beta chain stems from a study of early T cells in non-severe SARS-CoV-2 infection. TCRdb reprocessed the 5' RACE reads via MiXCR and lists one record per CDR3 protein. The sample holds about 77,000 distinct CDR3 sequences, 8.5% to 10% seen once. The CDR3 length is 13 residues. CDR1 and CDR2 (germline): ENHRY, SYGVKD. The V end was cut by 0 bases, the J end by 6 bases, with 8 bases between. This receptor was identified in an adult who was a healthcare worker with PCR-confirmed SARS-CoV-2 infection or an uninfected control (not recorded which). The material sequenced was whole blood. The V and J genes are TRBV10-3 and TRBJ1-1; D gene ambiguous. As DNA, the CDR3 is TGTGCCATCAGTGAGTCGGGTGGCCCTGAAGCTTTCTTT. This codes for CAISESGGPEAFF.